The clone carrying this T cell receptor beta chain was observed many times. These data originate in a study of T cells in Graves' hyperthyroidism and ophthalmopathy. RNA transcripts served as the template for amplifying TCR beta CDR3 regions. A first-round RT-PCR of the TCR CDR3 used the HTBI primer set. Using its own MiXCR run on the multiplex PCR reads, TCRdb lists one record per CDR3 protein. Of 200,000 to 250,000 distinct CDR3 sequences listed, over 20% are singletons. The V gene end was trimmed by 4 bases and the J gene end by 5 bases; junction bases not matched to a gene: 4. The CDR3 contains 13 residues. From germline, CDR1 is SGHRS and CDR2 YFSETQ.

Material: blood. The sequence was collected from a woman aged 35 to 49 with Graves' ophthalmopathy. V gene TRBV5-1 combines with J gene TRBJ2-7, with 9 bases fitting TRBD1. The chain's CDR3 is CASSPRTGDEQYF. In DNA form, the CDR3 reads TGCGCCAGCAGCCCCAGGACAGGGGACGAGCAGTACTTC.